This T cell receptor (beta chain) is drawn from a study of blood T cell repertoires in COVID-19. Study-level information: The origin of the acute and convalescent COVID-19 samples was the United States, Italy and Spain. From T cells, B-cell-depleted T cells, or PBMCs came the material, which was cDNA or gDNA.

Germline CDR1 and CDR2: MNHEY and SMNVEV (reference sequence). This CDR3 region has 13 residues. V lost 3 bases and J 5 bases, leaving 7 bases between the germline ends. Original analysis: Nucleated cell counts were estimated from reference gene primer amplification. The protocol was immunoSEQ multiplex PCR, while the TCRdb copy is restricted to in-frame clones and leaves out a portion. From that table come the V and J calls and clone size; the DNA was used to work out D and trimming. The repertoire has 150,000 to 200,000 clones, 65% to 90% of them found once; the top ten carry around 8.6%. The chain is built from TRBV27 and TRBJ1-4; the D gene is possibly TRBD1 (5 bases). The receptor's source is a man aged 50 to 59 with active or convalescent COVID-19. The sequencing sample was made of peripheral blood. For the CDR3, the DNA is TGTGCCAGCAGTTTGTACAGGAATGAAAAACTGTTTTTT. Residues: CASSLYRNEKLFF.